The next 16 T cell receptor beta chains were all read from a single sample in a study of blood T cell repertoires in COVID-19. Profiled with immunoSEQ multiplex PCR; TCRdb holds only in-frame clones, not every one. This sample has 100,000 to 150,000 clones, with around 82% found just once. The sample was peripheral blood. All receptors derive from a woman aged 30 to 39 who had recovered from COVID-19.

This chain uses TRBV6-5 with TRBJ2-1, with D perhaps TRBD2 (6 bases). Germline V CDR1 and CDR2: MNHEY, SVGAGI. The CDR3 spans 15 residues. V was cut by 6 bases and J by 2 bases, with 14 bases left in between. In nucleotides, the CDR3 is TGTGCCAGCAGAAAAGCGGGTCTAACCTACAATGAGCAGTTCTTC. Protein product: CASRKAGLTYNEQFF.

The chain employs TRBV4-1 and TRBJ1-2, with a possible D match to TRBD1 (5 bases). The length of the CDR3 is 16 residues. The ends were cut back, 0 bases at V and 7 bases at J, with 18 bases in the middle. Germline CDR1 and CDR2: MGHRA and YSYEKL. The CDR3 nucleotides read TGCGCCAGCAGCCAAGATAAGGTCCAGGGTCGAACTGGCTACACCTTC. Amino acids: CASSQDKVQGRTGYTF.

In its sample, this clone was seen once. The chain is built from TRBV19 and TRBJ1-1, with 7 bases fitting TRBD1. This CDR3 is 14 amino acids long. The ends lost 5 bases at V and 4 bases at J; junction bases unmatched: 7. Germline CDR1 reads LNHDA; CDR2 reads SQIVND (reference sequence). As DNA, the CDR3 is TGTGCCAGTAGTCCCGGGACAGCGACCACTGAAGCTTTCTTT. Its translation: CASSPGTATTEAFF.

The V and J genes are TRBV9 and TRBJ2-3, with 16 bases identical to TRBD2. This CDR3 region has 17 residues. The V segment lost 3 bases and the J segment 2 bases; nucleotides outside the gene matches: 3. The germline V gene encodes CDR1 SGDLS and CDR2 YYNGEE. CDR3 sequence: CASSAGTSGGATDTQYF. CDR3 in DNA: TGTGCCAGCAGCGCGGGGACTAGCGGGGGGGCCACAGATACGCAGTATTTT.

This clone was picked up a small number of times. The rearrangement uses TRBV18 and TRBJ2-7; D is perhaps TRBD2 (5 bases). This CDR3 spans 13 amino acids. Trimming took 2 bases from V and 5 from J, leaving 10 bases between them. Germline V lookup: CDR1 KGHSH, CDR2 LQKENI. The CDR3 region has the DNA TGTGCCAGCTCACCAAGCCAGGAGGACGAGCAGTACTTC. Amino acid sequence: CASSPSQEDEQYF.

The CDR3 bases are TGTGCCAGCAGCTTCCCCCGGGACACCTACGAGCAGTACTTC. Amino acid sequence: CASSFPRDTYEQYF. V is TRBV7-9 and J is TRBJ2-7; weak D call: TRBD1 (6 bases). Between the trimmed V and J ends, which lost 3 bases and 2 bases, there was a span of 11 bases. This CDR3 region has 14 residues. CDR1 is SEHNR and CDR2 is FQNEAQ in the germline V gene (reference sequence).

This chain connects TRBV7-8 to TRBJ2-1; the match to TRBD2 covers 15 bases. Looked up from germline, CDR1 is SGHVS and CDR2 is FQNEAQ. After removal of 5 bases from V and 7 bases from J, the junction contained 9 bases not matched to a gene. The CDR3 sequence is 17 residues long. CDR3 nucleotide sequence: TGTGCCAGCAGCCCGAAAGGACTAGCGGGAGGGGGGAATGAGCAGTTCTTC. Its translation: CASSPKGLAGGGNEQFF.

V gene TRBV18 combines with J gene TRBJ1-1; tentative D call: TRBD1 (6 bases). CDR1 and CDR2 (germline): KGHSH, LQKENI. The CDR3 runs to 14 residues. The ends were cut back, 3 bases at V and 1 base at J, with 9 bases in the middle. The CDR3: CASSPWTENTEAFF. DNA for the CDR3: TGTGCCAGCTCACCCTGGACAGAGAACACTGAAGCTTTCTTT. The variable domain in full, with the rest retrieved from reference TRBV18 and TRBJ1-1, is NAGVMQNPRHLVRRRGQEARLRCSPMKGHSHVYWYRQLPEEGLKFMVYLQKENIIDESGMPKERFSAEFPKEGPSILRIQQVVRGDSAAYFCASSPWTENTEAFFGQGTRLTVV.

The chain joins TRBV27 to TRBJ2-3; D is perhaps TRBD1 (6 bases). The germline V gene has CDR1 MNHEY and CDR2 SMNVEV (reference sequence). The CDR3 is made up of 16 amino acids. Trimming shortened V by 9 bases and J by 2 bases, and 21 bases separated the two germline ends. CDR3: CASGQGRFSTTDTQYF. The CDR3, as DNA: TGTGCCAGTGGGCAGGGGCGGTTCTCCACCACAGATACGCAGTATTTT.

A few counts support this clone. The rearrangement links TRBV5-4 to TRBJ1-6, with D possibly matching TRBD1 (5 bases). Germline V gives CDR1 SGHNT, CDR2 YYREEE (reference sequence). The germline V and J ends were trimmed by 0 bases and 5 bases, with 12 bases remaining between them. The CDR3 totals 16 residues. CDR3 loop: CASSLGQGRDNSPLHF. In nucleotides, the CDR3 is TGTGCCAGCAGCTTGGGGCAGGGTAGGGATAATTCACCCCTCCACTTT.

The gene calls are TRBV3-1 (or the pseudogene TRBV3-2) and TRBJ1-2; TRBD1 is a possible D gene (6 bases). The germline V gene has CDR1 LGHDT and CDR2 YNNKEL (reference sequence). CDR3 length equals 14 residues. V was shortened by 4 bases and J by 6 bases, with 15 bases between the two germline ends. The CDR3 region has the DNA TGTGCCAGCAGCCCAAGCCGGGGACATAATGGCTACACCTTC. This encodes CASSPSRGHNGYTF.

V is TRBV19 and J is TRBJ1-2, with D perhaps TRBD1 (6 bases). The CDR3 is 14 amino acids. Trimming pared 4 bases from V and 5 bases from J, leaving 14 bases between. From germline, CDR1 is LNHDA and CDR2 SQIVND (reference sequence). This chain's CDR3 is CASSTIRTAYGYTF. In nucleotides, the CDR3 is TGTGCCAGTAGTACAATTCGGACAGCTTATGGCTACACCTTC.

The V call is TRBV5-4, the J call TRBJ1-3, with 7 nucleotides matching TRBD1. CDR1 is SGHNT, CDR2 YYREEE, per germline (reference sequence). Trimming cost V 4 bases and J 4 bases; bases outside gene matches: 11. CDR3 length equals 16 residues. The CDR3 DNA is TGTGCCAGCAGCCACAGACAGGGTCCGTCCGGAAACACCATATATTTT. Translating gives CASSHRQGPSGNTIYF. The complete variable domain, with remaining parts taken from reference TRBV5-4 and TRBJ1-3, reads ETGVTQSPTHLIKTRGQQVTLRCSSQSGHNTVSWYQQALGQGPQFIFQYYREEENGRGNFPPRFSGLQFPNYSSELNVNALELDDSALYLCASSHRQGPSGNTIYFGEGSWLTVV.

V is TRBV5-1 and J is TRBJ1-2; 7 nucleotides agree with TRBD1. The germline CDR1 and CDR2 sequences are SGHRS and YFSETQ. This CDR3 has 16 amino acids. Germline trimming cut 0 bases from V and 4 bases from J; bases unmatched to any gene: 9. The CDR3 is CASSLEVPGTAYGYTF. The DNA for the CDR3 is TGCGCCAGCAGCTTGGAGGTTCCCGGGACAGCCTATGGCTACACCTTC.

The rearrangement uses TRBV2 and TRBJ2-2; D remains ambiguous. The CDR3 loop spans 11 amino acids. V shed 4 bases and J shed 7 bases, with 4 bases lying between them. Per germline, CDR1 SNHLY and CDR2 FYNNEI. DNA for the CDR3: TGTGCCAGCAGTGGACTCGGGGAGCTGTTTTTT. Its protein is CASSGLGELFF. Full variable domain (remainder filled in from reference TRBV2 and TRBJ2-2): EPEVTQTPSHQVTQMGQEVILRCVPISNHLYFYWYRQILGQKVEFLVSFYNNEISEKSEIFDDQFSVERPDGSNFTLKIRSTKLEDSAMYFCASSGLGELFFGEGSRLTVL.

V usage is TRBV28 and J usage is TRBJ2-1, with TRBD2 matching over 7 bases. The V segment lost 2 bases and the J segment 4 bases; nucleotides outside the gene matches: 2. The CDR3 spans 14 residues. CDR1 and CDR2 from the germline V gene are MDHEN and SYDVKM. In DNA form, the CDR3 reads TGTGCCAGCAGTTTAAGCGGGATATACAATGAGCAGTTCTTC. It specifies CASSLSGIYNEQFF.